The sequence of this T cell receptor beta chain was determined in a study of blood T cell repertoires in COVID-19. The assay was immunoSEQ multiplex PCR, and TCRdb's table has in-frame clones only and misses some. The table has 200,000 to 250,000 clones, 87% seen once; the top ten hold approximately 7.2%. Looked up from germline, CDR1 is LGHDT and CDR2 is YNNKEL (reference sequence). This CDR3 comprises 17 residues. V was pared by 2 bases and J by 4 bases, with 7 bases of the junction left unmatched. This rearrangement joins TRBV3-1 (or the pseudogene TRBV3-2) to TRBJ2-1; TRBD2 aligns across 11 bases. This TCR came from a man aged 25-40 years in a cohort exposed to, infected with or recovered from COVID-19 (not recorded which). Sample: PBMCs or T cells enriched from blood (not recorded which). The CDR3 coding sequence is TGTGCCAGCAGCCAATCGGGACTAGCGGATACTTACAATGAGCAGTTCTTC. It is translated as CASSQSGLADTYNEQFF.